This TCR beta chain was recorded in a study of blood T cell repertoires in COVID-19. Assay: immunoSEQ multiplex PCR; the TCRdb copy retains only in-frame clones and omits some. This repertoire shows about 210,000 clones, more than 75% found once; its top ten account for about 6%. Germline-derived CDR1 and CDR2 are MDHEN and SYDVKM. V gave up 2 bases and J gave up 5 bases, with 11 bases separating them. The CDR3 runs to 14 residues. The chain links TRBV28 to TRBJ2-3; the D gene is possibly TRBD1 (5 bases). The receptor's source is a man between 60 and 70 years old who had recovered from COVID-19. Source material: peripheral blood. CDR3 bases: TGTGCCAGCAGTTTAGTGGGGCGGATAGATACGCAGTATTTT. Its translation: CASSLVGRIDTQYF.